Described below is a single T cell receptor (beta chain) sequence and its context. The time point is: blood at routine non-recurrence follow-up after resection. The data were obtained in a study of spatial heterogeneity in lung cancer. In the study overall: Samples were obtained from more than 70 donors, all untreated early-stage non-small cell lung cancer patients.

Unique molecular identifiers tagged every individual TCR cDNA molecule. One entry per CDR3 protein results from TCRdb running MiXCR on the 5' RACE reads. The data contain under 150,000 distinct CDR3 sequences, 11% of them singletons. CDR1 SGHTA and CDR2 FQGNSA come from the germline V gene. This CDR3 region has 14 residues. The V gene lost 4 bases and the J gene lost 3 bases, with 12 bases spanning the gap. The J gene is TRBJ2-5, the V gene TRBV7-2; possibly TRBD1 for D (6 bases). Source: PBMCs, taken at follow-up. This receptor was obtained from a female donor with early-stage non-small cell lung cancer. The CDR3 DNA follows: TGTGCCAGCAGCTCCGCAGACAGGAAAGAGACCCAGTACTTC. Protein product: CASSSADRKETQYF. Complete variable domain (other parts from reference TRBV7-2 and TRBJ2-5): GAGVSQSPSNKVTEKGKDVELRCDPISGHTALYWYRQSLGQGLEFLIYFQGNSAPDKSGLPSDRFSAERTGGSVSTLTIQRTQQEDSAVYLCASSSADRKETQYFGPGTRLLVL.